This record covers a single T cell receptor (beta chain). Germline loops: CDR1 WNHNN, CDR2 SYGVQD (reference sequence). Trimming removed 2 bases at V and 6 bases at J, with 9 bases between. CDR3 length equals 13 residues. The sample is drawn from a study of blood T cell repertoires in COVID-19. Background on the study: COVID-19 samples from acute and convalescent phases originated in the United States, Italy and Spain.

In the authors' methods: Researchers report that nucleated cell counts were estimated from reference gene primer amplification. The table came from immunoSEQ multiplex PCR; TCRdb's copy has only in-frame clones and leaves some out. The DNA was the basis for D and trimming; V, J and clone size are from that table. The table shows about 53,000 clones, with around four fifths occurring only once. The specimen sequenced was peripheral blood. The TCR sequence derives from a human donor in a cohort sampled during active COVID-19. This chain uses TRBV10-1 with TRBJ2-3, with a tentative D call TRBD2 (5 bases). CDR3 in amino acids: CASSEQDSDTQYF. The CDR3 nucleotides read TGCGCCAGCAGTGAGCAGGACTCTGATACGCAGTATTTT.